This passage covers 14 T cell receptor beta chains from one sample sequenced in a study of blood T cells in healthy people across ages (dated by TCRdb to between 2015 and 2017). Library method: 5' RACE. The reads were generated on an Illumina HiSeq 2500. The second PCR ran for roughly 7 to 11 cycles and used a J-beta primer mix along with a sample-barcoded 5' primer. TCRdb passed the public sequencing reads through fastp at Q25 and MiXCR, retaining productive beta sequences. Each CDR3 protein appears once, grouped with its most common genes and DNA. The sample profile shows nearly 1 million distinct CDR3 sequences; roughly 51% of them were found once. Jointly, the top ten make up 20% to 25% of the sample. Input material: blood. These receptor sequences come from an older woman in good health.

The chain couples TRBV21-1 to TRBJ2-6; the table's D call of TRBD2 was not tested on the DNA. TRBV21-1 is annotated as a pseudogene. This CDR3 spans 18 amino acids. The CDR3 region has the DNA TGTGCCAGCAGCAAAAACGGAGGGAACCGCTCTGGGGCCAACGTCCTGACTTTC. Its protein is CASSKNGGNRSGANVLTF.

The chain uses TRBV12-3 or TRBV12-4 and TRBJ2-5; maybe TRBD2 (5 bases). V lost 5 bases to trimming and J lost 5 bases, with 18 bases between them. The CDR3 covers 15 residues. The CDR3 bases are TGTGCCAGCAGTACCTTGAGGGCGGCGGGCGAGACCCAGTACTTC. Translation gives CASSTLRAAGETQYF.

This clonotype has more than one count but fewer than ten. The chain recombines TRBV6-4 with TRBJ2-7; D is possibly TRBD2 (7 bases). CDR1 is MRHNA, CDR2 SNTAGT, per germline. This CDR3 has 15 amino acids. V gave up 8 bases and J gave up 0 bases, with 17 bases separating them. The CDR3 DNA reads TGTGCCAGCGCCCAGGGGACTAATCCCTCCTACGAGCAGTACTTC. It yields the protein CASAQGTNPSYEQYF.

This clonotype was seen more than once but under ten times. V is TRBV20-1 and J is TRBJ2-5; 9 bases map to TRBD1. CDR3 size: 15 residues. CDR1 is DFQATT and CDR2 is SNEGSKA in the germline V gene (reference sequence). Trimming cost V 0 bases and J 5 bases; bases outside gene matches: 7. The CDR3 region has the DNA TGCAGTGCTAGAGATCTGGACAGGGGAGAGGAGACCCAGTACTTC. Encoded protein: CSARDLDRGEETQYF.

This chain uses TRBV6-1 with TRBJ2-7; D remains ambiguous. V lost 1 base to trimming and J lost 10 bases, with 14 bases between them. The germline V gene encodes CDR1 MNHNS and CDR2 SASEGT. The length of the CDR3 is 13 residues. The CDR3 DNA is TGTGCCAGCAGTGAAGGTGGCGTTCCTGTTCAGTACTTC. This codes for CASSEGGVPVQYF.

A few counts support this clonotype. The rearrangement uses TRBV3-1 and TRBJ2-7, with no clear D. From germline, CDR1 is LGHDT and CDR2 YNNKEL (reference sequence). Trimming cost V 0 bases and J 6 bases, with 15 bases left between them. The CDR3 runs 15 residues. CDR3 protein: CASSQEGHRLGEQYF. Written as DNA, the CDR3 is TGTGCCAGCAGCCAAGAAGGCCACAGATTGGGCGAGCAGTACTTC.

The chain carries TRBV7-2 and TRBJ2-5, with 7 bases matching TRBD1. Germline V CDR1 and CDR2: SGHTA, FQGNSA. V dropped 5 bases and J dropped 3; count of bases not matched to a gene: 6. This CDR3 comprises 14 residues. CDR3 nucleotide sequence: TGTGCCAGCAGCCCGACAGGGATTAAAGAGACCCAGTACTTC. Translating gives CASSPTGIKETQYF.

In this sample, this clonotype turned up a few times. V is TRBV20-1 and J is TRBJ2-6, with D possibly being TRBD1 or TRBD2 (7 bases each). The CDR3 loop spans 16 amino acids. Germline CDR1 and CDR2: DFQATT and SNEGSKA (reference sequence). Trimming removed 6 bases at V and 1 base at J, with 16 bases between. In DNA form, the CDR3 reads TGCAGTGCAAGGGAGGGGGCTTATTCTGGGGCCAACGTCCTGACTTTC. The encoded protein is CSAREGAYSGANVLTF.

This chain connects TRBV7-2 to TRBJ2-7; 7 bases match TRBD2. The CDR3 consists of 17 residues. The germline gives CDR1 SGHTA, CDR2 FQGNSA. The junction had 12 bases not matched to a gene; V was cut back by 3 bases and J by 1 base. The CDR3 here is CASSFPKYREVSYEQYF. The CDR3 region has the DNA TGTGCCAGCAGCTTCCCTAAGTATCGGGAGGTTTCCTACGAGCAGTACTTC.

The CDR3 reads CAASGTDYNEQFF. The CDR3 region has the DNA TGTGCCGCATCCGGGACCGACTACAATGAGCAGTTCTTC. The V gene is TRBV6-2 or TRBV6-3, the J gene TRBJ2-1; tentatively, D is TRBD1 or TRBD2 (5 bases each). The CDR3 is made up of 13 amino acids. CDR1 is MNHEY and CDR2 is SVGEGT in the germline V gene. Deletions cut 11 bases from V and 3 bases from J, with 14 bases between.

This rearrangement joins TRBV4-1 to TRBJ1-6; 8 bases align to TRBD1. Trimming took 4 bases from V and 7 from J; bases not matched to a gene: 9. The CDR3 consists of 16 residues. The germline CDR1 and CDR2 sequences are MGHRA and YSYEKL. The CDR3 DNA is TGCGCCAGCAGCCTCCAGCCCGGGACAGGCAATTCACCCCTCCACTTT. Translating gives CASSLQPGTGNSPLHF.

The chain links TRBV20-1 to TRBJ2-3; D remains ambiguous. The CDR3 covers 12 residues. Germline-derived CDR1 and CDR2 are DFQATT and SNEGSKA (reference sequence). Between the trimmed V and J ends, which lost 3 bases and 2 bases, there was a span of 6 bases. The CDR3 protein is CSASSNTDTQYF. In nucleotides, the CDR3 is TGCAGTGCTAGCAGCAACACAGATACGCAGTATTTT.

This clonotype has at least ten counts. This chain joins TRBV29-1 and TRBJ2-5, with 8 positions matching TRBD1. The CDR3 length is 12 residues. J lost 5 bases, V lost 7 bases, and 6 bases had no gene match. Germline V gene sequence: CDR1 SQVTM, CDR2 ANQGSEA. The CDR3, as DNA: TGCAGCGCAGGACAGGGTTTTGAGACCCAGTACTTC. It codes for CSAGQGFETQYF. The full variable domain, rest sourced from reference TRBV29-1 and TRBJ2-5, is SAVISQKPSRDICQRGTSLTIQCQVDSQVTMMFWYRQQPGQSLTLIATANQGSEATYESGFVIDKFPISRPNLTFSTLTVSNMSPEDSSIYLCSAGQGFETQYFGPGTRLLVL.

A note on this clonotype: A junction end diverges from the germline sequence, so it may reflect a read error. The chain links TRBV4-1 to TRBJ2-7, with TRBD2 matching 10 bases. This CDR3 has 15 amino acids. Germline V gives CDR1 MGHRA, CDR2 YSYEKL. This CDR3 reads CASGQLAGSSYEQYF. CDR3 DNA: TGCGCCAGCGGCCAACTAGCGGGGAGCTCCTACGAGCAGTACTTC.